Reported below is one TCR beta chain. From the RT-PCR reads, TCRdb called clonotypes with MiXCR, one entry per CDR3 protein. This table has hundreds of thousands of distinct CDR3 sequences, around 40% appearing once. The CDR3 length is 14 residues. Trimming removed 6 bases from V and 0 bases from J, with 12 bases in between. Germline loops: CDR1 MNHEY, CDR2 SVGEGT. The sample originates from a study of patients and donors after allogeneic stem cell transplantation. Input material: blood, either unsorted or a sorted T cell fraction (not recorded which). This receptor was taken from a human donor who was either an allogeneic HSCT recipient or a stem cell or donor lymphocyte infusion donor (not recorded which). It is not recorded whose cells these are; they may come from a transplant donor. The chain employs TRBV6-2 or TRBV6-3 and TRBJ2-7; no reliable D call. The CDR3, as DNA: TGTGCCAGCAGCCGCCGACACAGCTCCTACGAGCAGTACTTC. It specifies CASSRRHSSYEQYF.